This T cell receptor beta chain was recorded in a study of technical replicates of blood from four donors. Assay: immunoSEQ multiplex PCR; the TCRdb copy retains only in-frame clones and omits some. The sample lists about 81,000 clones; 95% to 97% were seen once. Per the germline V gene, CDR1 is LNHNV and CDR2 is YYDKDF (reference sequence). V gave up 3 bases and J gave up 2 bases, with 10 bases separating them. There are 14 residues in the CDR3. The source of this sequence is a human donor in good health. The chain employs TRBV15 and TRBJ2-5, with a weak D call TRBD2 (6 bases). The sample taken for sequencing was T cells isolated from PBMCs. CDR3 in DNA: TGTGCCACCAGCAGTCCGGGACTTCAAGAGACCCAGTACTTC. Translation: CATSSPGLQETQYF.